These 7 T cell receptor beta chains were sequenced from one sample in a study of PD-1 blockade in classical Hodgkin lymphoma. Assay used: immunoSEQ multiplex PCR; TCRdb lists only in-frame clones, some missing. The sample has 24,000 or so clones, about three quarters seen once. Every patient was affected by relapse after autologous stem cell transplantation, while exposure to brentuximab vedotin was not uniform. The sample in question was peripheral blood mononuclear cells (PBMCs), obtained before the second cycle of nivolumab. The receptors shown here come from a human donor with classical Hodgkin lymphoma.

The J gene is TRBJ1-2, the V gene TRBV7-2; D perhaps matches TRBD1 (5 bases). Trimming removed 1 base at V and 3 bases at J, with 9 bases between. Per the germline V gene, CDR1 is SGHTA and CDR2 is FQGNSA. This CDR3 has 14 amino acids. As DNA, the CDR3 is TGTGCCAGCAGCTTAGTTACGGGGGACTATGGCTACACCTTC. This encodes CASSLVTGDYGYTF.

This clone appeared once. The chain combines TRBV29-1 with TRBJ2-1; 8 bases match TRBD2. The CDR3 covers 13 residues. The ends lost 7 bases at V and 0 bases at J; junction bases unmatched: 2. Germline V CDR1 and CDR2: SQVTM, ANQGSEA. The chain's CDR3 is CSASGSSYNEQFF. Written as DNA, the CDR3 is TGCAGCGCGAGCGGGAGCTCCTACAATGAGCAGTTCTTC.

This clone was seen once. The genes are TRBV5-1 and TRBJ2-5, with TRBD2 matching over 10 bases. CDR1 SGHRS and CDR2 YFSETQ come from the germline V gene. The CDR3 contains 14 residues. V shed 5 bases, J shed 4 bases, and the junction held 5 bases outside the gene matches. The CDR3 bases are TGCGCCAGCAGTCCCAGACTAGCGGGAGAGACCCAGTACTTC. It translates to CASSPRLAGETQYF.

The chain carries TRBV19 and TRBJ1-4; 7 bases line up with TRBD1. V lost 3 bases to trimming and J lost 5 bases; unmatched junction nucleotides: 3. In germline, CDR1 is LNHDA, CDR2 SQIVND (reference sequence). CDR3 size: 14 residues. In DNA form, the CDR3 reads TGTGCCAGTAGTATGACAGGGAGGAATGAAAAACTGTTTTTT. Its protein product is CASSMTGRNEKLFF.

The chain links TRBV28 to TRBJ2-2, with TRBD1 matching 9 bases. CDR3 length equals 16 residues. The V gene's germline CDR1 is MDHEN and CDR2 SYDVKM. The V segment lost 5 bases and the J segment 5 bases; nucleotides outside the gene matches: 9. This CDR3 reads CASSTSGTGTTGELFF. CDR3 sequence (DNA): TGTGCCAGCAGTACCTCCGGGACAGGGACTACCGGGGAGCTGTTTTTT.

The rearrangement joins TRBV28 to TRBJ2-7, with TRBD2 as a possible D gene (6 bases). Per the germline V gene, CDR1 is MDHEN and CDR2 is SYDVKM. The CDR3 extends over 24 amino acids. V lost 3 bases and J lost 2, with 41 bases in between. The CDR3 DNA follows: TGTGCCAGCAGTTTTTATGCGGGACTCCACCCCGAGAGGTCAGCTGGGGAACTTACCTACGAGCAGTACTTC. Amino acids: CASSFYAGLHPERSAGELTYEQYF.

This chain links TRBV13 with TRBJ2-1; D is unclear. The CDR3 totals 12 residues. Germline CDR1 is PRHDT and CDR2 is FYEKMQ (reference sequence). With 0 bases removed from V and 10 bases from J, the gap between germline ends came to 7 bases. The CDR3 protein is CASSLGVGEQFF. The CDR3 DNA reads as TGTGCCAGCAGCTTAGGGGTGGGCGAGCAGTTCTTC.